Below, 8 T cell receptor beta chains from the same sample are listed, as sequenced in a study of T cell repertoires in cytomegalovirus infection. TCRdb independently ran MiXCR on the reads; one entry per CDR3 protein. The sample has 550,000 to 700,000 distinct CDR3 sequences; about 39% are singletons. Their antigens are not known. The material sequenced was cultured PBMCs, taken from culture after CMV antigen stimulation. The source is a human donor in good health (CMV status not recorded). Some clones in this sample may be carry-over from other donors' samples.

This chain's CDR3 is CAIMRGGRGDNEQFF. CDR3 DNA sequence: TGTGCCATCATGAGGGGGGGTCGAGGGGACAATGAGCAGTTCTTC. The chain has TRBV10-3 and TRBJ2-1, with D perhaps matching TRBD2 (7 bases). CDR1 is ENHRY and CDR2 is SYGVKD in the germline V gene. The CDR3 sequence is 15 residues long. Between the trimmed V and J ends, which lost 7 bases and 5 bases, there was a span of 18 bases.

V is TRBV20-1 and J is TRBJ2-1; 10 bases are a match to TRBD2. The germline CDR1 and CDR2 sequences are DFQATT and SNEGSKA (reference sequence). After removal of 1 base from V and 8 bases from J, the junction contained 8 bases not matched to a gene. The CDR3 covers 15 residues. The CDR3 region has the DNA TGCAGTGCTAGAGGTACTAGCGGGACGTACTATGAGCAGTTCTTC. This sequence encodes CSARGTSGTYYEQFF.

The count of this clonotype is one. This chain uses TRBV5-1 with TRBJ2-1; D is possibly TRBD2 (5 bases). Germline lookup yields CDR1 SGHRS and CDR2 YFSETQ. The CDR3 has 13 residues. Trimming removed 5 bases at V and 8 bases at J, with 14 bases between. The CDR3 nucleotides are TGCGCCAGCAGTCACATCCGGGGTTATGAGCAGTTCTTC. It is translated as CASSHIRGYEQFF.

This clonotype was seen a handful of times. The CDR3 is CASASSGGDYGYTF. The DNA for the CDR3 is TGTGCCAGCGCCTCCTCAGGGGGGGACTATGGCTACACCTTC. The chain recombines TRBV2 with TRBJ1-2, with 7 bases that match TRBD1. Germline V CDR1 and CDR2: SNHLY, FYNNEI. The V and J ends lost 8 bases and 3 bases, in that order; junction bases with no gene match: 9. CDR3 length equals 14 residues.

A few counts support this clonotype. DNA for the CDR3: TGTGCCACCAGCAGAGACCTCCTTGGGGTCGGCAATCAGCCCCAGCATTTT. It specifies CATSRDLLGVGNQPQHF. This rearrangement joins TRBV15 to TRBJ1-5; D unresolved. The germline V gene encodes CDR1 LNHNV and CDR2 YYDKDF (reference sequence). Trimming cost V 0 bases and J 2 bases, with 14 bases left between them. This CDR3 is built from 17 residues.

The V and J genes are TRBV11-2 and TRBJ2-3; D gene ambiguous. Trimming took off 2 bases at V and 5 bases at J, with 11 bases between the two ends. Germline CDR1 and CDR2: SGHAT and FQNNGV. The CDR3 sequence is 14 residues long. This CDR3 reads CASSLSGPQDTQYF. The CDR3 region has the DNA TGTGCCAGCAGCTTATCCGGCCCCCAAGATACGCAGTATTTT.

The J gene is TRBJ2-7, the V gene TRBV20-1; 8 bases agree with TRBD1. The CDR3 covers 16 residues. Trimming took 3 bases from V and 2 from J; bases not matched to a gene: 12. CDR1 DFQATT and CDR2 SNEGSKA come from the germline V gene (reference sequence). CDR3 loop: CSASSPRTGRTYEQYF. In nucleotides, the CDR3 is TGCAGTGCTAGTTCCCCCCGGACAGGGAGGACCTACGAGCAGTACTTC.

The chain carries TRBV12-3 or TRBV12-4 and TRBJ2-1; D is undetermined. The CDR3 contains 15 residues. V was clipped by 5 bases and J by 4 bases, with 15 bases between them. For the CDR3, the DNA is TGTGCCAGCAGTCTCCTAGGGCAACCGTACAATGAGCAGTTCTTC. It specifies CASSLLGQPYNEQFF.